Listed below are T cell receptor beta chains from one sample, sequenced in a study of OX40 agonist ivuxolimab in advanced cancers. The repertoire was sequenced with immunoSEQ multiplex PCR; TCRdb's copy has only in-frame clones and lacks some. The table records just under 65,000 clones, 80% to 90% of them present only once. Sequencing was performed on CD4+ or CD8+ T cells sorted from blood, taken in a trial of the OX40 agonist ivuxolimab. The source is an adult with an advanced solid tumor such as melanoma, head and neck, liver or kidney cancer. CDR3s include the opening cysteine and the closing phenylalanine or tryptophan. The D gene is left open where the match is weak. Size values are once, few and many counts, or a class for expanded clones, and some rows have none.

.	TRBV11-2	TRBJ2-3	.	CASSLAGLTDTQYF	TGTGCCAGCAGCTTAGCGGGGCTCACAGATACGCAGTATTTT
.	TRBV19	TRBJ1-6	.	CASSMHRTVYNSPLHF	TGTGCCAGTAGTATGCATCGAACGGTCTATAATTCACCCCTCCACTTT
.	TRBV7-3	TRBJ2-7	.	CASSLTSGYEQYF	TGTGCCAGCAGCTTAACTAGCGGCTACGAGCAGTACTTC
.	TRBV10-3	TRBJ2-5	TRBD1	CAISPDPTGGGETQYF	TGTGCCATCAGTCCCGACCCTACAGGGGGCGGGGAGACCCAGTACTTC
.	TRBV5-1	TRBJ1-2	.	CASSRSYTWTLSEYGYTF	TGCGCCAGCAGCAGAAGTTATACTTGGACCCTGAGCGAGTATGGCTACACCTTC
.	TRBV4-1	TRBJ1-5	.	CASSQAPPQNQPQHF	TGCGCCAGCAGCCAAGCACCACCTCAGAATCAGCCCCAGCATTTT
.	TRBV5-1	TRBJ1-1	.	CASSLGNMNTEAFF	TGCGCCAGCAGCTTGGGTAACATGAACACTGAAGCTTTCTTT
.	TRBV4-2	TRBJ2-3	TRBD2	CASSQASGVADTQYF	TGTGCCAGCAGCCAAGCTAGCGGGGTTGCAGATACGCAGTATTTT
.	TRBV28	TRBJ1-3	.	CASSEARGWPGNTIYF	TGTGCCAGCAGTGAGGCCCGGGGGTGGCCTGGAAACACCATATATTTT
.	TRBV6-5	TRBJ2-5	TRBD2	CASSYVGRLQETQYF	TGTGCCAGCAGTTATGTCGGGAGGCTCCAAGAGACCCAGTACTTC
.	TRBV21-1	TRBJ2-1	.	CASTGTETYNEQFF	TGTGCCAGCACCGGGACAGAGACCTACAATGAGCAGTTCTTC
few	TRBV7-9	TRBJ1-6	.	CASSSTSYGSPLHF	TGTGCCAGCAGCTCGACGTCGTATGGTTCACCCCTCCACTTT
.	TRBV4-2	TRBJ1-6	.	CASSQSQRGSPLRF	TGTGCCAGCAGCCAATCGCAGAGGGGTTCACCCCTCCGCTTT
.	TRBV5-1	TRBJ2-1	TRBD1	CASSLTGVDEQFF	TGCGCCAGCAGCTTGACAGGGGTGGATGAGCAGTTCTTC
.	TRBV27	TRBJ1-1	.	CASSPTGTLKKAFF	TGTGCCAGCAGTCCAACAGGGACTTTAAAGAAAGCTTTCTTT
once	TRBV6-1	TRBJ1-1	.	CASSRLGPTEAFF	TGTGCCAGCAGTCGTCTCGGACCGACTGAAGCTTTCTTT
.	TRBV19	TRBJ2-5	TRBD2	CASSSSGTSGDLGETQYF	TGTGCCAGTAGTTCCTCCGGGACTAGCGGGGACCTCGGAGAGACCCAGTACTTC
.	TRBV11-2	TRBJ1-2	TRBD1	CASSLTTGRSDGYTF	TGTGCCAGCAGCCTTACGACAGGGAGGAGCGATGGCTACACCTTC
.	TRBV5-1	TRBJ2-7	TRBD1	CASSSSGGFYEQYF	TGCGCCAGCAGCTCATCAGGGGGTTTTTACGAGCAGTACTTC
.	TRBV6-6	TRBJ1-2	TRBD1	CASSYQSRGVGGYTF	TGTGCCAGCAGTTACCAGTCCAGGGGGGTAGGCGGCTACACCTTC
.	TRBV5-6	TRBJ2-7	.	CASSFQGYEQYF	TGTGCCAGCAGTTTCCAGGGCTACGAGCAGTACTTC
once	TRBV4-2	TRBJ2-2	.	CASSQVVGRAGELFF	TGTGCCAGCAGCCAAGTTGTAGGACGGGCCGGGGAGCTGTTTTTT
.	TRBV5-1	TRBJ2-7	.	CASSLGGPYEQYF	TGCGCCAGCAGCTTAGGCGGCCCCTACGAGCAGTACTTC
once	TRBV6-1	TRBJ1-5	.	CASRSYSNQPQHF	TGTGCCAGCAGGAGCTATAGCAATCAGCCCCAGCATTTT
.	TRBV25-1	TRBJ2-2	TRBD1	CATRTGGTGELFF	TGTGCCACCAGGACAGGGGGCACCGGGGAGCTGTTTTTT
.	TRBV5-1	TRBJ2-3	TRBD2	CASSLSTSESDTQYF	TGCGCCAGCAGCTTGTCGACTAGCGAGTCAGATACGCAGTATTTT
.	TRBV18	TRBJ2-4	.	CASSPFPRQPPAKNIQYF	TGTGCCAGCTCACCTTTCCCGAGGCAACCCCCGGCCAAAAACATTCAGTACTTC
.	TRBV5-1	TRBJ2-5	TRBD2	CASSPERGGQETQYF	TGCGCCAGCAGCCCGGAGCGGGGGGGCCAAGAGACCCAGTACTTC
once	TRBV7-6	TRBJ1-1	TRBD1	CASSPRTGNTEAFF	TGTGCCAGCAGCCCCCGGACAGGGAACACTGAAGCTTTCTTT
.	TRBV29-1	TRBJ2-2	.	CSASGTPSNTGELFF	TGCAGCGCCAGCGGGACACCTTCGAACACCGGGGAGCTGTTTTTT
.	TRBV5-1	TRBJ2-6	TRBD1	CASSLTGGSSGANVLTF	TGCGCCAGCAGCTTGACAGGGGGTAGCTCTGGGGCCAACGTCCTGACTTTC
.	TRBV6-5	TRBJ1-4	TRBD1	CASSSRDRGIEKLFF	TGTGCCAGCAGTTCTAGGGACAGGGGGATTGAAAAACTGTTTTTT
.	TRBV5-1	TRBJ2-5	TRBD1	CASSLRQGGETQYF	TGCGCCAGCAGCCTCAGACAGGGCGGGGAGACCCAGTACTTC
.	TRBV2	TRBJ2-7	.	CASSDGGGDEQYF	TGTGCCAGCAGTGATGGGGGAGGCGACGAGCAGTACTTC
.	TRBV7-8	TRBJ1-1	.	CASSPYRVGGTEAFF	TGTGCCAGCAGCCCCTACAGGGTAGGTGGCACTGAAGCTTTCTTT
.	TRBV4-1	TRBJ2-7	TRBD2	CASSQVVAGGYEQYF	TGCGCCAGCAGCCAAGTAGTAGCGGGAGGATACGAGCAGTACTTC
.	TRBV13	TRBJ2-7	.	CASSFGQNLYEQYF	TGTGCCAGCAGCTTCGGACAGAATCTCTACGAGCAGTACTTC
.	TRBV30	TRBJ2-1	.	CAWSVLGSLTYNEQFF	TGTGCCTGGAGTGTACTTGGCAGCCTCACCTACAATGAGCAGTTCTTC
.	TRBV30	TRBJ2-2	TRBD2	CAWTLGASGSRGVGELFF	TGTGCCTGGACTCTGGGGGCTAGCGGGTCCCGCGGGGTCGGGGAGCTGTTTTTT
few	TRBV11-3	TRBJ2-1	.	CASSSQGQSNEQFF	TGTGCCAGCAGCTCCCAAGGACAGAGCAATGAGCAGTTCTTC
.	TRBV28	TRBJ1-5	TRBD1	CASSLQGARPDQPQHF	TGTGCCAGCAGTTTACAGGGGGCGCGTCCCGATCAGCCCCAGCATTTT
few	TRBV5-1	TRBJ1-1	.	CASSLPSAGGTEAFF	TGCGCCAGCAGCTTGCCCTCCGCGGGGGGCACTGAAGCTTTCTTT
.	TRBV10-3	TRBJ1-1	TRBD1	CAISESKGAREAFF	TGTGCCATCAGTGAGTCGAAGGGGGCCCGGGAAGCTTTCTTT
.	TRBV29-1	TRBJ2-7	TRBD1	CSVRSGTGYHEQYF	TGCAGCGTTAGGTCCGGGACAGGGTACCACGAGCAGTACTTC
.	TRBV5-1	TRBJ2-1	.	CASSLNSPFSGEQFF	TGCGCCAGCAGCCTAAACTCCCCTTTCAGCGGTGAGCAGTTCTTC
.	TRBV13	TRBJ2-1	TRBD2	CASSLAGLAGVNEQFF	TGTGCCAGCAGCTTGGCCGGGCTAGCGGGAGTCAATGAGCAGTTCTTC